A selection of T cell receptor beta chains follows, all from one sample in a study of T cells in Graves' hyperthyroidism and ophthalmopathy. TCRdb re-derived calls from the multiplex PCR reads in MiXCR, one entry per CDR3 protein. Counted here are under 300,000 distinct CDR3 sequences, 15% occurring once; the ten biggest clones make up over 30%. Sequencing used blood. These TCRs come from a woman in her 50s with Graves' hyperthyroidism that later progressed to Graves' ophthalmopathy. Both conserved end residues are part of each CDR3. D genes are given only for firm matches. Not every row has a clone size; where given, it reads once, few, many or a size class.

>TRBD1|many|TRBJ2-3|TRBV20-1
CSARDGQGGTDTQYF
TGCAGTGCTAGAGATGGACAGGGAGGCACAGATACGCAGTATTTT
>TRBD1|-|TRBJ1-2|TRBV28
CASRSSGTEIGYTF
TGTGCCAGCAGGTCATCCGGGACAGAGATTGGCTACACCTTC
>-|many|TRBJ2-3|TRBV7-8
CASSLRNREVSDTQYF
TGTGCCAGCAGCTTACGTAACAGGGAGGTGTCAGATACGCAGTATTTT
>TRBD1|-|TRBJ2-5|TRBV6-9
CASSYTIQGALQETQYF
TGTGCCAGCAGTTACACAATTCAGGGGGCCCTCCAAGAGACCCAGTACTTC
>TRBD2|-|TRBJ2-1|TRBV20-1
CSASLGLAGGVTYNEQFF
TGCAGTGCTAGCCTAGGACTAGCGGGGGGGGTGACCTACAATGAGCAGTTCTTC
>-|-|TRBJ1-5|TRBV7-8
CASSSLILRGNQPQHF
TGTGCCAGCAGCTCACTGATTTTACGGGGCAATCAGCCCCAGCATTTT
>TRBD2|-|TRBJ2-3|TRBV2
CASRAGLAGDTQYF
TGTGCCAGCAGGGCCGGACTAGCGGGAGATACGCAGTATTTT
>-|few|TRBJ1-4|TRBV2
CASSSPALNEKLFF
TGTGCCAGCAGTTCCCCAGCCCTTAATGAAAAACTGTTTTTT
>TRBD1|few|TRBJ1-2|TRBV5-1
CASSFTTGDGYTF
TGCGCCAGCAGCTTCACGACAGGGGATGGCTACACCTTC
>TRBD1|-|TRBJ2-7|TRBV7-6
CASSRAGGAYYEQYF
TGTGCCAGCAGCCGAGCAGGGGGCGCTTACTACGAGCAGTACTTC
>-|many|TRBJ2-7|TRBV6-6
CASSYDRRFYEQYF
TGTGCCAGCAGTTACGACAGGAGGTTCTACGAGCAGTACTTC
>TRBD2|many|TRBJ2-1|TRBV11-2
CASSLREGRAYNEQFF
TGTGCCAGCAGCTTACGGGAGGGTAGGGCATACAATGAGCAGTTCTTC
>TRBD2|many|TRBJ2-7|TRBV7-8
CASAGGRMYEQYF
TGTGCCAGCGCCGGCGGGAGGATGTACGAGCAGTACTTC
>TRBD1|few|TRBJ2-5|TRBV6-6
CASSYSRDRGQYF
TGTGCCAGCAGTTACAGCCGGGACAGGGGCCAGTACTTC
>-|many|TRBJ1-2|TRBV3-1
CASSRGIANYGYTF
TGTGCCAGCAGCCGAGGGATAGCTAACTATGGCTACACCTTC
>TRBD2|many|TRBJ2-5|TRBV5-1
CASSDELAGVETQYF
TGCGCCAGCAGCGATGAACTAGCGGGAGTAGAGACCCAGTACTTC
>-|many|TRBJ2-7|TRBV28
CASSKVLWGIEQYF
TGTGCCAGCAGTAAGGTCCTCTGGGGGATCGAGCAGTACTTC
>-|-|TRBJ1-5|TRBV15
CATSSTQGWDQPQHF
TGTGCCACCAGCAGTACACAGGGATGGGATCAGCCCCAGCATTTT
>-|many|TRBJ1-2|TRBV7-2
CASSRGPENGYTF
TGTGCCAGCAGTCGGGGCCCAGAGAATGGCTACACCTTC
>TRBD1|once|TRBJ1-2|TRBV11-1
CASSRDRGNGYTF
TGTGCCAGCAGCAGGGACAGGGGCAACGGCTACACCTTC
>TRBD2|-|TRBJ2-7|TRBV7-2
CASSQPGGISYEQYF
TGTGCCAGCAGCCAACCGGGGGGAATTTCCTACGAGCAGTACTTC
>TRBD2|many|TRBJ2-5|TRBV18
CASSPVLAGGQETQYF
TGTGCCAGCTCACCGGTACTAGCGGGGGGCCAAGAGACCCAGTACTTC
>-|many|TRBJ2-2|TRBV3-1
CASRSQPNTGELFF
TGTGCCAGCAGGAGTCAGCCGAACACCGGGGAGCTGTTTTTT
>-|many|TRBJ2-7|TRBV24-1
CATSDVVGQYF
TGTGCCACCAGTGATGTGGTAGGGCAGTACTTC
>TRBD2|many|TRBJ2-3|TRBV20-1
CSARAGLGGGTDTQYF
TGCAGTGCTAGAGCGGGACTTGGGGGGGGCACAGATACGCAGTATTTT
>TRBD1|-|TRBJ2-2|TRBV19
CASSRQGDTGELFF
TGTGCCAGTAGTAGGCAGGGGGACACCGGGGAGCTGTTTTTT
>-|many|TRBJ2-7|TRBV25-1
CASSEYTGLDEQYF
TGTGCCAGCAGTGAGTACACAGGTTTGGACGAGCAGTACTTC
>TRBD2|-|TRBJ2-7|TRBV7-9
CAIKAGGPVEQYF
TGTGCCATCAAAGCGGGAGGGCCTGTCGAGCAGTACTTC
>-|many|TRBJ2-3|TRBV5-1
CASSPRLGGDTQYF
TGCGCCAGCAGCCCTCGACTAGGAGGAGATACGCAGTATTTT
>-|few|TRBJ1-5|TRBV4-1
CASSPTGAKNQPQHF
TGCGCCAGCAGCCCGACGGGGGCGAAGAATCAGCCCCAGCATTTT